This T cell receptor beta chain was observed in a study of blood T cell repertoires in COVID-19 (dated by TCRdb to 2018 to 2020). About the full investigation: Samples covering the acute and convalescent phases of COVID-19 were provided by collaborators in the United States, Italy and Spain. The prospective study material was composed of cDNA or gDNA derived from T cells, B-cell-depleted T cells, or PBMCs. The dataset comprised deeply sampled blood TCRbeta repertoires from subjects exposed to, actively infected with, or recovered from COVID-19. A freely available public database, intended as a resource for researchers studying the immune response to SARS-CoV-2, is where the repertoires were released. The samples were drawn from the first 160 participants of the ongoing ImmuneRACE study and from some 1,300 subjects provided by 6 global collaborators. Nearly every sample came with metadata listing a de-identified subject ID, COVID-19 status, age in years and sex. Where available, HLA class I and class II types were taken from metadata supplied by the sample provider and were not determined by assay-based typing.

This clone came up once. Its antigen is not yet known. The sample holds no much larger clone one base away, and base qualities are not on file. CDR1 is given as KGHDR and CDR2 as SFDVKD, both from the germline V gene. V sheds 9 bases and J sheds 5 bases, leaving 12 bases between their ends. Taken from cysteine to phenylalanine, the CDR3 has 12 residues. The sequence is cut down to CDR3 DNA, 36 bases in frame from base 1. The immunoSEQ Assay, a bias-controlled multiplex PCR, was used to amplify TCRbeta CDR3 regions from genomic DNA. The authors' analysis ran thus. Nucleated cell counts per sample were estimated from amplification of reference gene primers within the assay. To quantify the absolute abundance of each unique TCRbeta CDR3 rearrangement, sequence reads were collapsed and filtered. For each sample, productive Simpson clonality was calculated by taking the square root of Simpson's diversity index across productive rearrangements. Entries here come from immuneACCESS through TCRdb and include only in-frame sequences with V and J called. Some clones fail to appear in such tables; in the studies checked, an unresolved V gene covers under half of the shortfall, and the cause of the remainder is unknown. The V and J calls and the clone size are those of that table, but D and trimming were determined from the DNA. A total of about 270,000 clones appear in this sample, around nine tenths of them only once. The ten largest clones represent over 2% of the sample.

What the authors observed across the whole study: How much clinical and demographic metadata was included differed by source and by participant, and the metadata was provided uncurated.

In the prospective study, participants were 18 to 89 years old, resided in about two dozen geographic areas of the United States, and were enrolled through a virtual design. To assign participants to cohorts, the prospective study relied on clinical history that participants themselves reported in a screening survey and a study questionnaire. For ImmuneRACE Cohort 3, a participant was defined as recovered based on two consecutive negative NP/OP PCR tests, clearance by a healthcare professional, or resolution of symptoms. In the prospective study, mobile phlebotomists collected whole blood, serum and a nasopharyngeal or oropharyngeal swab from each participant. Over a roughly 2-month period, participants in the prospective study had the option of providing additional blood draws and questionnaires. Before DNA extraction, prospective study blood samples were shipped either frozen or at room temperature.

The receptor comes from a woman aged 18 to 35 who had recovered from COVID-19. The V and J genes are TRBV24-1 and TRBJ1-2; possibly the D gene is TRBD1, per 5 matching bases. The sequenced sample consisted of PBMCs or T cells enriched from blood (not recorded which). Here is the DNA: TGTGCCACCTCAAACGGGGGGTATGGCTACACCTTC. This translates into CATSNGGYGYTF.